These T cell receptor beta chains were read from a single sample in a study of cytomegalovirus exposure and HLA in healthy donors. Sequencing was performed with immunoSEQ multiplex PCR; in TCRdb, only in-frame clones are kept and a portion is missing. The repertoire has approximately 150,000 clones, approximately 86% of them found once; the top ten carry 8.7%. Sequenced input: PBMCs. These receptors all stem from a young man in good health and CMV-seropositive. Both conserved end residues are trimmed from each CDR3. Fields, in order: V gene, J gene, CDR3 protein.

>TRBV7-3|TRBJ2-1
ASSATGLAGSEQF
>TRBV15|TRBJ1-1
ATSRAGPGRFVAF
>TRBV19|TRBJ2-1
ASSMGHFRNEQF
>TRBV7-2|TRBJ1-4
ASSTQGANEKLF
>TRBV18|TRBJ2-7
ASSPSSYEQY
>TRBV5-4|TRBJ2-1
ASSLGTDSYNEQF
>TRBV19|TRBJ1-1
ASSTDRVLNTEAF
>TRBV5-1|TRBJ1-1
ASSLDRGTEAF
>TRBV14|TRBJ2-3
ASSQERSADTQY
>TRBV6-1|TRBJ2-2
ASSEDMAGATNTGELF
>TRBV11-2|TRBJ2-5
ASSFLREGLVTQY
>TRBV19|TRBJ2-7
ASGTGYEQY
>TRBV10-1|TRBJ2-2
ASSVNSRKGGGSTGELF
>TRBV9|TRBJ1-2
ASSVADLDGYT
>TRBV10-3|TRBJ2-3
AIRPGTSTDTQY
>TRBV18|TRBJ2-1
ASSPTSLTSGPKNEQF
>TRBV5-8|TRBJ1-4
ASSLEAHGGEKLF
>TRBV19|TRBJ1-2
ASSPIPQGWYGYT
>TRBV15|TRBJ1-4
ATSSPPGSLNEKLF
>TRBV4-2|TRBJ2-7
ASSQGASGTVYEQY
>TRBV5-1|TRBJ2-7
ASRDRGYEQY
>TRBV27|TRBJ2-6
ASSTYFPLQGYFPSGANVLT
>TRBV9|TRBJ1-2
ASSAGTGQDYGYT
>TRBV18|TRBJ2-4
ASATIKDIQY
>TRBV11-2|TRBJ1-2
ASSPQGREGYT
>TRBV7-2|TRBJ1-2
ASSLEVGQPGYT
>TRBV18|TRBJ1-5
ASSPTRVGEGNQPQH
>TRBV2|TRBJ1-2
ASSEQGDEGYT
>TRBV7-6|TRBJ2-7
ASSLDKGQGYEQY